Each of the 8 T cell receptor beta chains below was sequenced from the same sample in a study of cytomegalovirus exposure and HLA in healthy donors (dated 2017 in TCRdb). The library was produced with the immunoSEQ multiplex PCR assay. For the multiplex PCR, a mixture combining 60 forward primers for TCR Vbeta segments and 13 reverse primers for TCR Jbeta segments was used. What TCRdb holds here is the immuneACCESS table cut down to in-frame rearrangements. Part of the clones is not present; checked against another copy, under half of the missing clones reflect an unresolved V gene, and the others are unexplained. The sample records about 160,000 clones, less than 90% of which are singletons. More than 0.85% of the sample belongs to the ten largest clones. Sample: PBMCs. These receptors came from a man aged 25 to 40 in good health and CMV-seronegative.

This clone was observed a single time. V gene TRBV18 combines with J gene TRBJ2-7; D remains unclear. Germline CDR1 is KGHSH and CDR2 is LQKENI. Trimming left V 6 bases short and J 2 bases short, with 11 bases between. The CDR3 has 13 amino acids. The CDR3 spells CASSPGAPYEQYF. The CDR3 bases are TGTGCCAGCTCCCCCGGTGCGCCCTACGAGCAGTACTTC.

This clone was seen a few times. The chain joins TRBV12-5 to TRBJ2-5, with 10 positions matching TRBD2. The CDR3 consists of 14 residues. V gave up 6 bases and J gave up 2 bases; unmatched junction bases: 3. Germline CDR1 reads LGHNT; CDR2 reads FRNRAP. This CDR3 is CASGRAGGQETQYF. CDR3 in DNA: TGTGCTAGTGGACGAGCGGGAGGGCAAGAGACCCAGTACTTC.

This chain uses TRBV15 with TRBJ2-7, with D perhaps matching TRBD2 (5 bases). CDR1 is LNHNV and CDR2 is YYDKDF in the germline V gene (reference sequence). This CDR3 region has 15 residues. Trimming removed 4 bases at V and 0 bases at J, with 13 bases between. CDR3 nucleotides: TGTGCCACCAGCACAAGACTAACAGACTCCTACGAGCAGTACTTC. Protein sequence: CATSTRLTDSYEQYF. Using reference TRBV15 and TRBJ2-7 for the parts outside the CDR3, the full variable domain is DAMVIQNPRYQVTQFGKPVTLSCSQTLNHNVMYWYQQKSSQAPKLLFHYYDKDFNNEADTPDNFQSRRPNTSFCFLDIRSPGLGDTAMYLCATSTRLTDSYEQYFGPGTRLTVT.

The V call is TRBV7-3, the J call TRBJ2-1; D is unresolved. Germline V gene data show CDR1 as SGHTA and CDR2 as FQGTGA. The CDR3 is 13 residues long. Trimming shortened V by 8 bases and J by 3 bases, and 11 bases separated the two germline ends. The CDR3 DNA follows: TGTGCCAGCGGAGTGCAGCTCTACAATGAGCAGTTCTTC. Protein: CASGVQLYNEQFF.

The chain has TRBV30 and TRBJ2-1, with 7 bases aligning to TRBD1. Germline trimming cut 1 base from V and 3 bases from J; bases unmatched to any gene: 3. Germline V gene data show CDR1 as GTSNPN and CDR2 as SVGIG (reference sequence). The CDR3 loop spans 14 amino acids. The CDR3 loop is CAWSAGTVYNEQFF. CDR3 DNA: TGTGCCTGGAGTGCCGGGACAGTCTACAATGAGCAGTTCTTC. Variable domain in full (rest from reference TRBV30 and TRBJ2-1): SQTIHQWPATLVQPVGSPLSLECTVEGTSNPNLYWYRQAAGRGLQLLFYSVGIGQISSEVPQNLSASRPQDRQFILSSKKLLLSDSGFYLCAWSAGTVYNEQFFGPGTRLTVL.

This rearrangement joins TRBV9 to TRBJ1-6; D perhaps matches TRBD1 (6 bases). The V gene's germline CDR1 is SGDLS and CDR2 YYNGEE. This CDR3 has 16 residues. Trimming removed 0 bases at V and 9 bases at J, with 16 bases between. The CDR3 spells CASSVDRGALVSPLHF. CDR3 bases: TGTGCCAGCAGCGTAGACCGGGGGGCACTGGTTTCACCCCTCCACTTT. The full variable domain, completed using reference TRBV9 and TRBJ1-6, is DSGVTQTPKHLITATGQRVTLRCSPRSGDLSVYWYQQSLDQGLQFLIQYYNGEERAKGNILERFSAQQFPDLHSELNLSSLELGDSALYFCASSVDRGALVSPLHFGNGTRLTVT.

As to this clone: The junction departs from the called germline gene at one end, perhaps through a read error. The rearrangement uses TRBV7-9 and TRBJ2-1; D gene uncertain. The germline V gene has CDR1 SEHNR and CDR2 FQNEAQ (reference sequence). This CDR3 is built from 12 residues. This CDR3 reads CSSSSMRNEQFF. CDR3 nucleotide sequence: TGTTCCAGCAGCTCTATGCGCAATGAGCAGTTCTTC.

The chain carries TRBV27 and TRBJ1-5; a weak D match, TRBD1 (6 bases). Trimming shortened V by 6 bases and J by 0 bases, and 9 bases separated the two germline ends. The germline CDR1 and CDR2 sequences are MNHEY and SMNVEV (reference sequence). The CDR3 consists of 14 residues. The CDR3 here is CASSRTDSNQPQHF. In DNA, the CDR3 is TGTGCCAGCAGCCGGACAGATAGCAATCAGCCCCAGCATTTT.